This is a list of T cell receptor beta chains from one sample in a study of shared clonotypes between healthy human individuals. This table comes from immunoSEQ multiplex PCR, and its TCRdb copy is limited to in-frame clones, with some not included. The data contain roughly 2 million clones, 90% to 95% of them singletons. The sample consisted of naive CD4+ T cells sorted from blood. The receptors stem from a man aged 18 to 29 in good health. The CDR3 runs from the conserved cysteine through the conserved F or W. D genes are given only for firm matches. Clone size is not always given. Where it is, it says once, few, many or a class for expanded clones.

d_call,clone_size,j_call,v_call,cdr3_aa,cdr3_nt
NA,NA,TRBJ1-4,TRBV18,CASSPKNGEKLFF,TGTGCCAGCTCCCCAAAGAACGGGGAAAAACTGTTTTTT
NA,NA,TRBJ2-3,TRBV30,CAWRGFDTQYF,TGTGCCTGGAGGGGCTTTGACACGCAGTATTTT
NA,NA,TRBJ1-3,TRBV15,CATSSFLHVSGNTIYF,TGTGCCACCAGCAGCTTCCTACACGTCTCTGGAAACACCATATATTTT
NA,NA,TRBJ1-1,TRBV7-2,CASSLYTEAFF,TGTGCCAGCAGCCTCTACACTGAAGCTTTCTTT
NA,NA,TRBJ2-1,TRBV5-6,CASSPGGGTAYNEQFF,TGTGCCAGCAGCCCGGGGGGCGGGACCGCCTACAATGAGCAGTTCTTC
NA,NA,TRBJ2-1,TRBV2,CASSEAANEQFF,TGTGCCAGCAGTGAAGCGGCAAATGAGCAGTTCTTC
TRBD1,NA,TRBJ1-6,TRBV7-2,CASSLDRGPNSPLHF,TGTGCCAGCAGCTTGGACAGGGGCCCAAATTCACCCCTCCACTTT
NA,NA,TRBJ1-2,TRBV2,CASSLRGAYGYTF,TGTGCCAGCAGTCTTAGGGGCGCCTATGGCTACACCTTC
NA,NA,TRBJ2-3,TRBV2,CASSERGRNTDTQYF,TGTGCCAGCAGTGAGCGGGGAAGGAACACAGATACGCAGTATTTT
TRBD2,NA,TRBJ2-1,TRBV30,CAWSVGDYPYNEQFF,TGTGCCTGGAGTGTAGGGGACTACCCATACAATGAGCAGTTCTTC
NA,NA,TRBJ1-2,TRBV13,CASSLRGFGLGGYTF,TGTGCCAGCAGCTTACGGGGGTTCGGTTTAGGCGGCTACACCTTC
TRBD2,NA,TRBJ2-3,TRBV28,CAGKRGDTDTQYF,TGTGCCGGAAAGCGGGGGGACACAGATACGCAGTATTTT
NA,NA,TRBJ1-5,TRBV7-9,CASSFGNQPQHF,TGTGCCAGCAGCTTCGGAAATCAGCCCCAGCATTTT
NA,NA,TRBJ2-1,TRBV11-3,CASSMDNEQFF,TGTGCCAGCAGCATGGACAATGAGCAGTTCTTC
NA,NA,TRBJ1-2,TRBV19,CASSISRLQLSSNYGYTF,TGTGCCAGTAGTATATCTCGGCTTCAGCTCAGTTCTAACTATGGCTACACCTTC
NA,NA,TRBJ2-1,TRBV30,CAWMADRYNEQFF,TGTGCCTGGATGGCCGACAGGTACAATGAGCAGTTCTTC
NA,NA,TRBJ1-2,TRBV5-1,CASREWVESLVFYGYTF,TGCGCCAGCAGGGAGTGGGTAGAGTCCCTAGTCTTCTATGGCTACACCTTC
NA,once,TRBJ2-7,TRBV2,CASKHPGQVTYEQYF,TGTGCCAGCAAGCACCCCGGGCAGGTAACCTACGAGCAGTACTTC
TRBD1,NA,TRBJ2-7,TRBV6-1,CASRGTATYEQYF,TGTGCCAGCAGGGGGACAGCAACGTACGAGCAGTACTTC
NA,NA,TRBJ1-4,TRBV5-1,CASSLLLGTNEKLFF,TGCGCCAGCAGCTTGTTATTGGGAACTAATGAAAAACTGTTTTTT
NA,NA,TRBJ1-1,TRBV6-5,CASSFSSLNTEAFF,TGTGCCAGCAGTTTTTCAAGTTTGAACACTGAAGCTTTCTTT
NA,few,TRBJ2-7,TRBV4-1,CASSQGVAGRYEQYF,TGCGCCAGCAGCCAAGGCGTAGCAGGACGTTACGAGCAGTACTTC
NA,NA,TRBJ1-5,TRBV9,CASSVGSNQPQHF,TGTGCCAGCAGCGTCGGCAGCAATCAGCCCCAGCATTTT
NA,NA,TRBJ1-1,TRBV2,CASSLTGPTEAFF,TGTGCCAGCAGCCTTACAGGGCCCACTGAAGCTTTCTTT
NA,NA,TRBJ1-2,TRBV5-6,CASSSRGVYYTF,TGTGCCAGCAGCAGCCGGGGGGTTTACTACACCTTC
NA,NA,TRBJ2-1,TRBV4-3,CASSQISGNEQFF,TGCGCCAGCAGCCAGATCTCAGGGAATGAGCAGTTCTTC
NA,once,TRBJ2-3,TRBV7-8,CASGRGNTDTQYF,TGTGCCAGCGGCCGGGGGAACACAGATACGCAGTATTTT
TRBD1,NA,TRBJ2-2,TRBV5-6,CASSSSRDRGSDTGELFF,TGTGCCAGCAGCTCGTCCCGGGACAGGGGGTCGGACACCGGGGAGCTGTTTTTT
TRBD1,NA,TRBJ1-2,TRBV10-3,CAISEITGGYGYTF,TGTGCCATCAGTGAGATTACAGGGGGTTATGGCTACACCTTC
NA,NA,TRBJ2-7,TRBV29-1,CSVEDGQSLYEQYF,TGCAGCGTTGAAGATGGGCAGTCTCTCTACGAGCAGTACTTC
NA,NA,TRBJ1-3,TRBV15,CATSQLGRDSGNTIYF,TGTGCCACCAGCCAATTGGGCCGGGACTCTGGAAACACCATATATTTT
NA,NA,TRBJ1-1,TRBV28,CASSTRDGAFF,TGTGCCAGCAGTACTCGGGACGGAGCTTTCTTT
TRBD1,NA,TRBJ1-3,TRBV5-1,CASSLEGGSGNTIYF,TGCGCCAGCAGCTTGGAAGGGGGCAGTGGAAACACCATATATTTT
NA,NA,TRBJ2-5,TRBV19,CASSLGTSKETQYF,TGTGCCAGTAGTCTCGGGACTTCTAAAGAGACCCAGTACTTC
NA,NA,TRBJ1-1,TRBV5-6,CASVTGMGNTEAFF,TGTGCCAGCGTTACAGGGATGGGGAACACTGAAGCTTTCTTT
TRBD2,NA,TRBJ2-3,TRBV30,CAWSVQGLAGARTDTQYF,TGTGCCTGGAGTGTACAGGGATTAGCGGGGGCCCGCACAGATACGCAGTATTTT
NA,NA,TRBJ2-7,TRBV30,CAWSLTSYEQYF,TGTGCCTGGAGTCTCACATCCTACGAGCAGTACTTC
NA,NA,TRBJ2-7,TRBV10-3,CAISFRDLYEQYF,TGTGCCATCAGTTTCCGGGACCTTTACGAGCAGTACTTC
NA,NA,TRBJ2-5,TRBV19,CASSPGTGQETQYF,TGTGCCAGTAGCCCCGGGACTGGGCAAGAGACCCAGTACTTC
NA,NA,TRBJ2-1,TRBV5-4,CASSLGGGSKLNEQFF,TGTGCCAGCAGCTTGGGTGGAGGAAGCAAGTTAAATGAGCAGTTCTTC
NA,NA,TRBJ1-4,TRBV10-3,CAISESAGTNEKLFF,TGTGCCATCAGTGAGTCCGCAGGGACGAATGAAAAACTGTTTTTT
NA,NA,TRBJ2-5,TRBV28,CASSSPVGPQETQYF,TGTGCCAGCAGTTCCCCCGTCGGCCCCCAAGAGACCCAGTACTTC
TRBD1,NA,TRBJ1-5,TRBV6-1,CASSGPGQTQHF,TGTGCCAGCAGTGGTCCGGGACAGACCCAGCATTTT
NA,NA,TRBJ1-2,TRBV2,CASLRGRGYTF,TGTGCCAGCCTAAGGGGCAGGGGCTACACCTTC
TRBD1,NA,TRBJ2-5,TRBV7-2,CASSLGQGLGETQYF,TGTGCCAGCAGTTTGGGACAGGGGTTGGGAGAGACCCAGTACTTC
TRBD2,NA,TRBJ2-3,TRBV7-9,CASSTRAGGPDTQYF,TGTGCCAGCAGCACCAGGGCGGGGGGCCCAGATACGCAGTATTTT
NA,once,TRBJ2-7,TRBV9,CASSVGLEGYYEQYF,TGTGCCAGCAGCGTCGGTCTTGAAGGTTACTACGAGCAGTACTTC
NA,NA,TRBJ2-3,TRBV10-2,CASSELGRFINTQYF,TGCGCCAGCAGTGAGTTGGGTAGATTCATAAATACGCAGTATTTT
NA,NA,TRBJ1-5,TRBV7-9,CASSLAQGLSPQHF,TGTGCCAGCAGCTTAGCGCAGGGTTTGTCGCCCCAGCATTTT
NA,NA,TRBJ2-4,TRBV30,CAWSVLRGAKNIQYF,TGTGCCTGGAGTGTCCTTAGGGGAGCCAAAAACATTCAGTACTTC
NA,NA,TRBJ1-6,TRBV6-5,CASKRREQNSPLHF,TGTGCCAGCAAGAGAAGGGAGCAAAATTCACCCCTCCACTTT
NA,NA,TRBJ1-4,TRBV6-1,CASSELWGGKDEKLFF,TGTGCCAGCAGTGAATTGTGGGGGGGGAAGGATGAAAAACTGTTTTTT
NA,NA,TRBJ2-7,TRBV14,CASSQVAAGLGGEQYF,TGTGCCAGCAGCCAAGTAGCCGCGGGGCTGGGGGGCGAGCAGTACTTC
NA,NA,TRBJ2-1,TRBV6-1,CASSGQGLLRAQQFF,TGTGCCAGCAGTGGACAGGGACTTCTCCGCGCTCAGCAGTTCTTC
NA,NA,TRBJ2-7,TRBV5-1,CASSRERSYEQYF,TGCGCCAGCAGCCGGGAGCGGTCCTACGAGCAGTACTTC
NA,NA,TRBJ2-2,TRBV7-3,CASSSGLPTGELFF,TGTGCCAGCAGCTCGGGACTCCCCACCGGGGAGCTGTTTTTT
NA,NA,TRBJ2-6,TRBV6-6,CASRQTGSGANVLTF,TGTGCCAGCAGGCAGACAGGCAGTGGGGCCAACGTCCTGACTTTC
NA,NA,TRBJ1-2,TRBV14,CASSQLGLSYGYTF,TGTGCCAGCAGCCAACTAGGGCTGTCTTATGGCTACACCTTC
NA,NA,TRBJ2-7,TRBV6-6,CASRGFLPGEQYF,TGTGCCAGCAGGGGGTTCCTTCCGGGGGAGCAGTACTTC